This T cell receptor (beta chain) was recovered during a study of vaccination and CD4 T cells after COVID-19. Cultured CD4+ T cells had their DNA profiled by the Oncomine TCR Beta short-read assay. TCRdb reprocessed the PCR reads via MiXCR and lists one record per CDR3 protein. The repertoire holds 8,000 to 9,500 distinct CDR3 sequences, with 60% as singletons. Treatment meaning: approximately nine-day PBMC culture with coronavirus spike peptide pools or control peptides (ViraFEST assay). J lost 2 bases, V lost 5 bases, and 11 bases had no gene match. Germline CDR1 reads DFQATT; CDR2 reads SNEGSKA (reference sequence). The CDR3 loop spans 15 amino acids. In regard to this clonotype: Antigen unknown.

The chain is built from TRBV20-1 and TRBJ1-2; 7 nucleotides align to TRBD1. This sample comprised cultured CD4+ T cells from blood, obtained after SARS-CoV-2 vaccination. This receptor was taken from a human donor with COVID-19. CDR3: CSAEQTGRRNYGYTF. In DNA form, the CDR3 reads TGCAGTGCTGAACAGACAGGGAGGCGGAACTATGGCTACACCTTC.